The 7 T cell receptor beta chains below were found in one sample sequenced in a study of shared clonotypes between healthy human individuals. Sequencing was performed with immunoSEQ multiplex PCR; in TCRdb, only in-frame clones are kept and a portion is missing. The table has 800,000 or so clones, around 96% seen once. CD8 cells regarded as naive lacked CD45RO, were positively chosen for CCR7, and omitted terminally differentiated effector memory CD45RA+ cells. The source material was naive CD8+ T cells sorted from blood. The receptor set was obtained from a man aged 25-45 years in good health.

The chain uses TRBV2 and TRBJ1-4; the match to TRBD1 covers 7 bases. CDR1 and CDR2 from the germline V gene are SNHLY and FYNNEI. The CDR3 has 11 amino acids. The V and J ends lost 6 bases and 8 bases, in that order; junction bases with no gene match: 0. CDR3 sequence reads: CASRTGEKLFF. As DNA, the CDR3 is TGTGCCAGCAGGACAGGGGAAAAACTGTTTTTT.

The V call is TRBV7-6, the J call TRBJ2-1; D is unclear. The CDR3 is 13 amino acids. Germline CDR1 and CDR2: SGHVS and FNYEAQ. With 1 base removed from V and 2 bases from J, the gap between germline ends came to 3 bases. CDR3 nucleotide sequence: TGTGCCAGCAGCTTAGGGGCCTACAATGAGCAGTTCTTC. Residues: CASSLGAYNEQFF.

The chain is built from TRBV7-9 and TRBJ2-2, with D possibly being TRBD1 (6 bases). The CDR3 consists of 17 residues. From germline, CDR1 is SEHNR and CDR2 FQNEAQ (reference sequence). Between the trimmed V and J ends, which lost 5 bases and 4 bases, there was a span of 20 bases. The CDR3 spells CASSAVQGSGFTGELFF. In DNA, the CDR3 is TGTGCCAGCAGCGCTGTCCAGGGGAGTGGTTTCACCGGGGAGCTGTTTTTT.

The chain combines TRBV6-6 with TRBJ2-1; 8 bases are shared with TRBD2. This CDR3 is 16 amino acids long. Germline CDR1 is MNHNY and CDR2 is SVGAGI (reference sequence). V lost 6 bases to trimming and J lost 1 base; unmatched junction nucleotides: 8. The CDR3: CASRKPSGSSYNEQFF. The CDR3 DNA reads TGTGCCAGCAGGAAGCCCAGCGGGAGTTCCTACAATGAGCAGTTCTTC.

This chain connects TRBV6-5 to TRBJ1-1; D gene unclear. CDR1 is MNHEY and CDR2 is SVGAGI in the germline V gene. The CDR3 has 14 residues. Trimming pared 2 bases from V and 4 bases from J, leaving 11 bases between. Here the CDR3 reads CASSYTGPGTEAFF. In DNA form, the CDR3 reads TGTGCCAGCAGTTACACGGGCCCGGGCACTGAAGCTTTCTTT.

CDR3 bases: TGTGCCAGCAGCGTAGCGGCTAGCACAGATACGCAGTATTTT. Protein: CASSVAASTDTQYF. The chain joins TRBV11-2 to TRBJ2-3, with D tentatively TRBD2 (6 bases). This CDR3 has 14 residues. The V gene's germline CDR1 is SGHAT and CDR2 FQNNGV. V gave up 5 bases and J gave up 0 bases, with 9 bases separating them.

The rearrangement links TRBV7-9 to TRBJ2-7; 9 nucleotides line up with TRBD1. Germline V gene lookup returns CDR1 SEHNR and CDR2 FQNEAQ (reference sequence). The CDR3 covers 18 residues. Trimming took 2 bases from V and 0 from J; bases not matched to a gene: 11. Here the CDR3 DNA reads TGTGCCAGCAGCTTAAGTGGTTACGGACAGGGGCTCTCCTACGAGCAGTACTTC. Amino acid sequence: CASSLSGYGQGLSYEQYF.